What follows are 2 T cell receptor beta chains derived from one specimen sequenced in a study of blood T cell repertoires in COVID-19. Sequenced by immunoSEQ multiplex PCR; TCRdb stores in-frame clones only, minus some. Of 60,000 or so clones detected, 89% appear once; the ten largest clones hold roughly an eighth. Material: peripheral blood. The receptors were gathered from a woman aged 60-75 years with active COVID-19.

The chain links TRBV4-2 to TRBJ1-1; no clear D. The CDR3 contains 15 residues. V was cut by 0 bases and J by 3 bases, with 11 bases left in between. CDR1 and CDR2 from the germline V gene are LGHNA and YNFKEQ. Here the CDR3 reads CASSQEIPGDTEAFF. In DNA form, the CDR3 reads TGTGCCAGCAGCCAAGAAATACCCGGGGACACTGAAGCTTTCTTT.

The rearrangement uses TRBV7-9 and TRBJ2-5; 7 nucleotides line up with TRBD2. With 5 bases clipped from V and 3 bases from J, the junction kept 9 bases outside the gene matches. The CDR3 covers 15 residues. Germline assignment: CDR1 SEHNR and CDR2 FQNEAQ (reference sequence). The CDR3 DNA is TGTGCCAGCAGCCCCCGAAGAGCGGGGAAAGAGACCCAGTACTTC. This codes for CASSPRRAGKETQYF.